This record covers a single T cell receptor beta chain. The sample comes from a study of blood T cell repertoires in COVID-19. At the level of the study: The United States, Italy and Spain supplied acute and convalescent COVID-19 samples. PBMCs, B-cell-depleted T cells, or T cells provided the cDNA or gDNA that made up the material.

Authors' methods: The authors estimated nucleated cell counts from reference gene primer amplification. Profiled with immunoSEQ multiplex PCR; TCRdb holds only in-frame clones, not every one. V, J and clone size are taken as reported in that table, and D and trimming were inferred from the DNA itself. Here the sample spans around 130,000 clones, roughly 82% being singletons. CDR3 size: 14 residues. Trimming cost V 5 bases and J 8 bases, with 13 bases left between them. Germline CDR1 is SGHTA and CDR2 is FQGNSA. The V call is TRBV7-2, the J call TRBJ1-6, with D possibly TRBD1 on 6 matching bases. This receptor was identified in a human donor in a cohort sampled during active COVID-19. The sample comprised peripheral blood. This CDR3 reads CASSPWGPHSPLHF. Here the CDR3 DNA reads TGTGCCAGCAGCCCCTGGGGGCCTCATTCACCCCTCCACTTT.